This is a list of T cell receptor beta chains from one sample in a study of Ad26.COV2.S vaccination and SARS-CoV-2 variants. The repertoire was sequenced with immunoSEQ multiplex PCR; TCRdb's copy has only in-frame clones and lacks some. The data contain around 300,000 clones, about nine tenths of them singletons. The sequenced sample was peripheral blood, obtained in a trial of Ad26.COV2.S vaccine versus placebo. The receptors originated from a person aged 18 to 65 who received the Ad26.COV2.S COVID-19 vaccine or a placebo. CDR3s leave out the opening cysteine and the closing phenylalanine or tryptophan. Expanded clones get a size class; other rows say once, few or many, or leave the size out.

j_call: TRBJ1-4; clone_size: .; v_call: TRBV2; cdr3_aa: ASRETGFIVEKLF
j_call: TRBJ1-3; clone_size: .; v_call: TRBV6-5; cdr3_aa: ASSYAEGSGNTIY
j_call: TRBJ2-1; clone_size: .; v_call: TRBV29-1; cdr3_aa: SVQGQGVGEQF
j_call: TRBJ1-5; clone_size: .; v_call: TRBV7-2; cdr3_aa: ASSSRGLLQGNQPQH
j_call: TRBJ1-4; clone_size: .; v_call: TRBV6-2/TRBV6-3; cdr3_aa: ASSPWGGNEKLF
j_call: TRBJ2-5; clone_size: .; v_call: TRBV7-7; cdr3_aa: ASSSSGGETQY
j_call: TRBJ2-5; clone_size: .; v_call: TRBV11-2; cdr3_aa: ASSSPTSDQETQY
j_call: TRBJ1-5; clone_size: .; v_call: TRBV18; cdr3_aa: ASSRVHGQSNQPQH
j_call: TRBJ1-2; clone_size: few; v_call: TRBV9; cdr3_aa: ASSVGGIQGNYGYT
j_call: TRBJ2-6; clone_size: once; v_call: TRBV5-6; cdr3_aa: ASSFNPTGNNVLT
j_call: TRBJ2-6; clone_size: .; v_call: TRBV4-3; cdr3_aa: ASRADRNSGANVLT
j_call: TRBJ2-3; clone_size: .; v_call: TRBV5-1; cdr3_aa: ASSENRPTDTQY
j_call: TRBJ1-2; clone_size: .; v_call: TRBV29-1; cdr3_aa: SVEVLPHGGEANYGYT
j_call: TRBJ2-1; clone_size: .; v_call: TRBV27; cdr3_aa: ASSFIWSSYNEQF
j_call: TRBJ2-2; clone_size: once; v_call: TRBV18; cdr3_aa: ASSPPRTGAFRITGELF
j_call: TRBJ2-3; clone_size: .; v_call: TRBV13; cdr3_aa: ASSFVEEDTDTQY
j_call: TRBJ2-3; clone_size: .; v_call: TRBV19; cdr3_aa: ASSSRLAGGPGDTQY
j_call: TRBJ2-5; clone_size: .; v_call: TRBV4-3; cdr3_aa: ASSQVWAAQETQY
j_call: TRBJ1-2; clone_size: .; v_call: TRBV3-1/TRBV3-2; cdr3_aa: ASSNRDYGYT
j_call: TRBJ2-1; clone_size: .; v_call: TRBV27; cdr3_aa: ASTKRASGLYNEQF
j_call: TRBJ1-2; clone_size: .; v_call: TRBV11-2; cdr3_aa: ASSLEARGSIYGYT
j_call: TRBJ1-4; clone_size: .; v_call: TRBV5-1; cdr3_aa: ASSLDPAGSTNEKLF
j_call: TRBJ1-4; clone_size: .; v_call: TRBV12-3/TRBV12-4; cdr3_aa: ASRQGTNEKLF
j_call: TRBJ1-1; clone_size: few; v_call: TRBV7-9; cdr3_aa: ASSPDPGTEAF
j_call: TRBJ1-1; clone_size: .; v_call: TRBV4-1; cdr3_aa: ASSHPNRDVFTEAF
j_call: TRBJ1-1; clone_size: .; v_call: TRBV6-5; cdr3_aa: ASSYSMRGGGMAF
j_call: TRBJ1-2; clone_size: .; v_call: TRBV30; cdr3_aa: AWSFWVNGYT
j_call: TRBJ2-1; clone_size: .; v_call: TRBV5-4; cdr3_aa: ASSRGAFSYNEQF
j_call: TRBJ2-3; clone_size: .; v_call: TRBV18; cdr3_aa: ASSSGQGSTDTQY
j_call: TRBJ2-1; clone_size: .; v_call: TRBV4-3; cdr3_aa: ASSQEGRSYNEQF
j_call: TRBJ2-1; clone_size: .; v_call: TRBV19; cdr3_aa: ASMNIRDRAYNEQF
j_call: TRBJ2-2; clone_size: .; v_call: TRBV5-4; cdr3_aa: ASVSGPGQGIVSTGELF
j_call: TRBJ1-5; clone_size: .; v_call: TRBV6-6; cdr3_aa: ASSPGQGAYQPQH
j_call: TRBJ1-1; clone_size: .; v_call: TRBV19; cdr3_aa: ASSSLQESGEPHAEAF
j_call: TRBJ2-3; clone_size: once; v_call: TRBV9; cdr3_aa: ASSPGLAGATDTQY
j_call: TRBJ2-1; clone_size: .; v_call: TRBV10-2; cdr3_aa: ASSEWNEQF
j_call: TRBJ2-2; clone_size: .; v_call: TRBV4-1; cdr3_aa: ASSQDYPRTSGRASTGELF
j_call: TRBJ1-2; clone_size: .; v_call: TRBV18; cdr3_aa: ASSRQQMTSEEGYT
j_call: TRBJ2-5; clone_size: .; v_call: TRBV28; cdr3_aa: AGSFRGQETQY
j_call: TRBJ2-7; clone_size: .; v_call: TRBV18; cdr3_aa: ASSPNYEQY
j_call: TRBJ2-3; clone_size: .; v_call: TRBV6-2/TRBV6-3; cdr3_aa: ASSLAEGATDTQY
j_call: TRBJ2-3; clone_size: .; v_call: TRBV6-6; cdr3_aa: ASTYTDTQY
j_call: TRBJ1-1; clone_size: .; v_call: TRBV5-4; cdr3_aa: ASSLRQGRAEAF
j_call: TRBJ2-2; clone_size: .; v_call: TRBV4-3; cdr3_aa: ASSQSYSNTGELF
j_call: TRBJ1-3; clone_size: .; v_call: TRBV7-9; cdr3_aa: ASSLELSPGNTIY
j_call: TRBJ1-6; clone_size: .; v_call: TRBV3-1/TRBV3-2; cdr3_aa: ASSQEGQERGIDNSPLH
j_call: TRBJ1-1; clone_size: .; v_call: TRBV4-3; cdr3_aa: ASRLEGAGTGGPLDEAF
j_call: TRBJ2-1; clone_size: .; v_call: TRBV28; cdr3_aa: ASSLGEGANEQF
j_call: TRBJ1-5; clone_size: .; v_call: TRBV2; cdr3_aa: ATGQGENQPQH
j_call: TRBJ1-1; clone_size: .; v_call: TRBV11-3; cdr3_aa: ASSLEPSGGTGTEAF
j_call: TRBJ2-1; clone_size: .; v_call: TRBV6-5; cdr3_aa: ASSYIAPTSYNEQF
j_call: TRBJ1-1; clone_size: .; v_call: TRBV5-5; cdr3_aa: ASSLGLGTEAF
j_call: TRBJ1-3; clone_size: few; v_call: TRBV18; cdr3_aa: ASSPPGSQGNTIY
j_call: TRBJ2-7; clone_size: .; v_call: TRBV27; cdr3_aa: ASSPRQATYEQY